Listed below are T cell receptor beta chains from one sample, sequenced in a study of early T cells in non-severe SARS-CoV-2 infection. TCRdb analysed the 5' RACE reads with MiXCR anew, one entry per CDR3 protein. There are some 34,000 distinct CDR3 sequences in the sample; over 8.5% occur only once, and 10% to 15% lies in the top ten. The specimen sequenced was whole blood. All receptors come from an adult who was a healthcare worker with PCR-confirmed SARS-CoV-2 infection or an uninfected control (not recorded which). CDR3s include the opening cysteine and the closing phenylalanine or tryptophan. A D gene is named only where the DNA matches it firmly. Clone size, where shown, is once, few, many, or a class for clones that have expanded.

D	size	J	length	V	CDR3	DNA
TRBD1	-	TRBJ1-5	14	TRBV28	CASSLGTGNQPQHF	TGTGCCAGCAGCCTAGGGACAGGCAATCAGCCCCAGCATTTT
TRBD1	-	TRBJ1-6	15	TRBV7-8	CASSVDRGVNSPLHF	TGTGCCAGCAGCGTCGACAGGGGTGTTAATTCACCCCTCCACTTT
-	few	TRBJ2-3	12	TRBV9	CASSALTDTQYF	TGTGCCAGCAGCGCCCTCACAGATACGCAGTATTTT
TRBD2	many	TRBJ2-7	16	TRBV5-4	CASSPGGSGGSDEQYF	TGTGCCAGCAGCCCTGGGGGAAGCGGGGGTAGCGACGAGCAGTACTTC
-	few	TRBJ2-7	15	TRBV18	CASSPQSTDSYEQYF	TGTGCCAGCTCACCGCAGTCGACAGACTCCTACGAGCAGTACTTC
-	many	TRBJ1-5	15	TRBV7-8	CASRPDRSSYQPQHF	TGTGCCAGCAGACCTGACAGATCATCGTATCAGCCCCAGCATTTT
-	few	TRBJ2-1	11	TRBV10-2	CASSRHNEQFF	TGCGCCAGCAGTCGTCACAATGAGCAGTTCTTC
-	many	TRBJ1-5	13	TRBV6-5	CASRRDPNQPQHF	TGTGCCAGCAGAAGGGACCCAAATCAGCCCCAGCATTTT
-	few	TRBJ1-4	18	TRBV6-2/TRBV6-3	CASSHQGYGDATNEKLFF	TGTGCCAGCAGCCATCAGGGGTATGGGGATGCAACTAATGAAAAACTGTTTTTT
-	-	TRBJ2-7	13	TRBV6-2/TRBV6-3	CASSYTGTYEQYF	TGTGCCAGCAGTTATACGGGGACCTACGAGCAGTACTTC
-	many	TRBJ1-2	12	TRBV5-6	CASSFLGGSYTF	TGTGCCAGCAGCTTTCTTGGGGGTAGCTACACCTTC
TRBD1	few	TRBJ1-1	13	TRBV29-1	CSVFRQGGTEAFF	TGCAGCGTTTTTAGACAGGGAGGCACTGAAGCTTTCTTT
-	-	TRBJ1-2	13	TRBV10-3	CAISDRTNYGYTF	TGTGCCATCAGTGACAGAACTAACTATGGCTACACCTTC
TRBD2	many	TRBJ2-1	16	TRBV4-3	CASSQEGIAGENEQFF	TGCGCCAGCAGCCAAGAGGGGATAGCGGGGGAGAATGAGCAGTTCTTC
TRBD2	-	TRBJ2-3	16	TRBV7-2	CASSLTSGGLVHTQYF	TGTGCCAGCAGTCTAACTAGCGGGGGGTTGGTACATACGCAGTATTTT
-	many	TRBJ2-7	15	TRBV4-2	CASSQGTGNSYEQYF	TGTGCCAGCAGCCAAGGGACCGGGAACTCCTACGAGCAGTACTTC
TRBD1	many	TRBJ2-7	14	TRBV27	CASGTGQGTYEQYF	TGTGCCAGCGGAACGGGACAGGGGACCTACGAGCAGTACTTC
TRBD1	few	TRBJ1-5	17	TRBV15	CATSREDRGHGNQPQHF	TGTGCCACCAGCAGGGAAGACAGGGGTCATGGCAATCAGCCCCAGCATTTT
-	many	TRBJ2-3	13	TRBV20-1	CSASYAVTDTQYF	TGCAGTGCTAGCTACGCAGTCACAGATACGCAGTATTTT
-	many	TRBJ2-2	14	TRBV29-1	CSAGERTDRGELFF	TGCAGCGCAGGCGAAAGAACAGACAGGGGGGAGCTGTTTTTT
-	many	TRBJ2-4	10	TRBV20-1	CSASRNIQYF	TGCAGTGCTAGCCGGAACATTCAGTACTTC
-	-	TRBJ1-3	12	TRBV29-1	CSVGTSGNTIYF	TGCAGCGTTGGGACCTCTGGAAACACCATATATTTT
-	many	TRBJ1-4	20	TRBV23-1	CASSRFTGTGLVATNEKLFF	TGCGCCAGCAGTCGTTTTACGGGGACCGGCTTAGTTGCAACTAATGAAAAACTGTTTTTT
TRBD1	many	TRBJ2-1	11	TRBV10-3	CATQTGNEQFF	TGTGCCACGCAGACAGGGAATGAGCAGTTCTTC
TRBD1	many	TRBJ1-5	16	TRBV12-3/TRBV12-4	CASSTGQGVSNQPQHF	TGTGCCAGCAGTACCGGACAGGGGGTAAGCAATCAGCCCCAGCATTTT
-	few	TRBJ2-5	8	TRBV29-1	CSTETQYF	TGCAGCACGGAGACCCAGTACTTC
TRBD2	many	TRBJ2-7	15	TRBV12-3/TRBV12-4	CASSVTSGGTYEQYF	TGTGCCAGCAGTGTGACTAGCGGGGGTACCTACGAGCAGTACTTC
TRBD1	-	TRBJ2-6	15	TRBV29-1	CSVATGGSGANVLTF	TGCAGCGTTGCAACAGGGGGCAGTGGGGCCAACGTCCTGACTTTC
-	-	TRBJ1-4	14	TRBV5-4	CASSLATANEKLFF	TGTGCCAGCAGCTTGGCGACAGCTAATGAAAAACTGTTTTTT
-	many	TRBJ2-2	14	TRBV7-8	CASRKNRETGELFF	TGTGCCAGCAGAAAAAACCGCGAAACCGGGGAGCTGTTTTTT
-	many	TRBJ2-3	14	TRBV5-4	CASSPGSPRDTQYF	TGTGCCAGCAGCCCAGGGTCCCCGCGGGATACGCAGTATTTT
TRBD2	many	TRBJ2-2	15	TRBV12-3/TRBV12-4	CASSYLAGDTGELFF	TGTGCCAGCAGTTATCTAGCGGGGGACACCGGGGAGCTGTTTTTT
TRBD2	many	TRBJ2-5	15	TRBV3-1	CASRTGTRGQETQYF	TGTGCCAGCAGGACCGGGACTAGGGGACAAGAGACCCAGTACTTC
TRBD1	many	TRBJ1-1	14	TRBV6-5	CASRPDRGRTEAFF	TGTGCCAGCAGGCCGGACAGGGGTCGGACTGAAGCTTTCTTT
TRBD1	many	TRBJ1-2	15	TRBV29-1	CSGYRGQSPNYGYTF	TGCAGCGGGTACAGGGGGCAGTCCCCTAACTATGGCTACACCTTC
TRBD1	many	TRBJ1-6	16	TRBV19	CASSMYRGAGNSPLHF	TGTGCCAGTAGTATGTACAGGGGAGCGGGCAATTCACCCCTCCACTTT
TRBD1	few	TRBJ2-7	16	TRBV6-5	CASSSLSGTGSYEQYF	TGTGCCAGCAGTTCGCTCTCCGGGACAGGTTCCTACGAGCAGTACTTC
TRBD1	-	TRBJ2-3	14	TRBV20-1	CSAGGDREADTQYF	TGCAGTGCCGGTGGGGACAGGGAAGCAGATACGCAGTATTTT
-	-	TRBJ2-2	14	TRBV7-3	CASSLKGYTGELFF	TGTGCCAGCAGCTTAAAGGGCTACACCGGGGAGCTGTTTTTT
-	few	TRBJ2-3	13	TRBV28	CATRVWGTDTQYF	TGTGCCACCAGAGTGTGGGGGACGGATACGCAGTATTTT
-	few	TRBJ1-2	12	TRBV20-1	CSVIRGRHGYTF	TGCAGTGTCATTCGGGGCAGACATGGCTACACCTTC
-	many	TRBJ2-4	15	TRBV4-2	CASSQPSEGKNIQYF	TGTGCCAGCAGCCAACCTAGTGAGGGCAAAAACATTCAGTACTTC
-	-	TRBJ2-6	16	TRBV29-1	CSVTSRDYSGANVLTF	TGCAGCGTTACCTCCCGCGATTACTCTGGGGCCAACGTCCTGACTTTC
TRBD1	-	TRBJ1-2	14	TRBV7-2	CASSLPGTGYGYTF	TGTGCCAGCAGCTTACCCGGGACAGGCTATGGCTACACCTTC
-	many	TRBJ2-4	15	TRBV4-1	CASSQDFGGLNIQYF	TGCGCCAGCAGCCAAGATTTTGGAGGATTGAACATTCAGTACTTC
-	few	TRBJ1-2	13	TRBV20-1	CSARAGPLYGYTF	TGCAGTGCTAGAGCCGGCCCTTTATATGGCTACACCTTC
-	-	TRBJ2-5	15	TRBV7-8	CASSYRDGIQETQYF	TGTGCCAGCAGCTACCGGGACGGTATCCAAGAGACCCAGTACTTC
-	-	TRBJ2-4	16	TRBV7-2	CASSLTGTMAKNIQYF	TGTGCCAGCAGCTTAACGGGCACCATGGCCAAAAACATTCAGTACTTC
-	few	TRBJ2-2	13	TRBV5-1	CASSGGYTGELFF	TGCGCCAGCAGCGGAGGATACACCGGGGAGCTGTTTTTT
TRBD2	few	TRBJ2-1	17	TRBV29-1	CSADIPLAGLNYNEQFF	TGCAGCGCCGACATTCCCCTAGCGGGCCTTAACTACAATGAGCAGTTCTTC
-	many	TRBJ1-4	13	TRBV14	CASSGGGREKLFF	TGTGCCAGCAGCGGGGGAGGTCGGGAAAAACTGTTTTTT